This T cell receptor (beta chain) derives from a study of identical twins. TCRdb ran MiXCR on the 5' RACE reads and lists one entry per CDR3 protein. The sample lists approximately 470,000 distinct CDR3 sequences, 13% to 15% occurring once. The CDR3 covers 13 residues. The germline CDR1 and CDR2 sequences are MNHEY and SMNVEV (reference sequence). The ends were cut back, 2 bases at V and 6 bases at J, with 9 bases in the middle. Separately, the same data were catalogued under a study of yellow fever vaccine responses in identical twins.

This rearrangement joins TRBV27 to TRBJ2-3, with unresolved D. The sequence derives from a woman between 18 and 29 years old in good health. The sample was CD4+ T cells sorted from blood. The CDR3 spells CASSLSFRDTQYF. The CDR3 nucleotides are TGTGCCAGCAGTTTAAGTTTTCGGGATACGCAGTATTTT.